The sequence of this TCR beta chain was determined in a study of blood T cell repertoires in COVID-19 (dated by TCRdb to 2018 to 2021). In terms of the full investigation: Samples from collaborators originated in the United States, Italy and Spain and spanned both the acute and convalescent phases of COVID-19. The material from the prospective study consisted of cDNA or gDNA derived from T cells, B-cell-depleted T cells, or PBMCs. The dataset comprised deeply sampled blood TCRbeta repertoires from subjects exposed to, actively infected with, or recovered from COVID-19. The repertoires were made available in a free public database intended to serve as a resource for research on the immune response to SARS-CoV-2. The samples were drawn from the first 160 participants of the ongoing ImmuneRACE study and from some 1,300 subjects provided by 6 global collaborators. Sample metadata almost always included a de-identified subject ID, COVID-19 status, age in years and sex. Where HLA class I and class II types were available, the types were taken from metadata supplied by the sample provider, not from assay-based typing.

With regard to this clone: Its target antigen remains unknown. No qualities accompany the bases; no much larger clone lies one base away.

Whole blood was collected in K2EDTA tubes by collaborating institutions according to the institutions' own protocols. For TCRbeta analysis, collaborators shipped samples in one of three forms: frozen whole blood, isolated PBMCs, or DNA extracted from either of those sample types. CDR1 MDHEN and CDR2 SYDVKM were looked up in the germline V gene. Including cysteine and phenylalanine, the CDR3 has 13 amino acids. Only the CDR3 DNA stays, 39 bases, in frame from base 1. Findings and caveats that apply to the study as a whole: The quantity of clinical and demographic metadata differed by source and by participant and was supplied without curation.

The immunoSEQ Assay, a bias-controlled multiplex PCR, was used to amplify TCRbeta CDR3 regions from genomic DNA. The authors' pipeline ran thus. The number of nucleated cells in each sample was estimated from the amplification of reference gene primers within the assay. To quantify the absolute abundance of each unique TCRbeta CDR3 rearrangement, sequence reads were collapsed and filtered. For each sample, productive Simpson clonality was calculated as the square root of Simpson's diversity index over productive rearrangements. The clones in this table, taken by TCRdb from immuneACCESS, are in-frame only. Not every clone is retained; where verified, under half of the shortfall comes from an unresolved V gene, and the cause of the rest is unknown. V and J calls plus clone size are reproduced from that table; the DNA served to infer D and trimming. Recorded for this sample are under 150,000 clones; approximately 80% of them occurred a single time. In total, the top ten clones hold around 9.8% of the sample.

The chain uses TRBV28 and TRBJ2-7, and the D gene may be TRBD1, 6 bases matching. This clonotype was obtained from a man between 40 and 49 years old with active or convalescent COVID-19. The sample comprised peripheral blood. The DNA is TGTGCACTCCGGGACACGTTCTCCTACGAGCAGTACTTC. It codes for CALRDTFSYEQYF. The entire variable domain, with the stretches around the CDR3 drawn from the reference TRBV28 and TRBJ2-7 proteins, is DVKVTQSSRYLVKRTGEKVFLECVQDMDHENMFWYRQDPGLGLRLIYFSYDVKMKEKGDIPEGYSVSREKKERFSLILESASTNQTSMYLCALRDTFSYEQYFGPGTRLTVT.